This T cell receptor beta chain was identified in a study of T cells after yellow fever vaccination. Whole-study findings and limits: One caveat is that FACS-sorted repertoires could contain abundant clonotypes contaminating from the bulk population. Booster samples showed a return of most primary-vaccination clones (roughly 95% CD4, approximately 85% CD8).

Points on this clonotype: As yet, its antigen is unknown.

CDR1 SGHAT and CDR2 FQNNGV come from the germline V gene. The CDR3 contains 14 residues. V lost 0 bases and J 1 base, leaving 6 bases between the germline ends. In making TCR cDNA, 5'RACE template switching added a universal primer site and UMIs to it. TCRdb reanalysed the 5' RACE reads using MiXCR and keeps one entry per CDR3 protein. The sample has about 330,000 distinct CDR3 sequences, over 4% seen once. The genes are TRBV11-2 and TRBJ1-2; D not resolved. The receptor's source is a man aged 18 to 30 who received the YFV17D yellow fever vaccine. The sample here was PBMCs, taken 5 days after the yellow fever booster vaccination. CDR3: CASSLDRFNYGYTF. The CDR3 DNA is TGTGCCAGCAGCTTAGACAGATTTAACTATGGCTACACCTTC.